These 20 T cell receptor beta chains were all obtained from the same sample, sequenced in a study of CD8 T cells in Susac syndrome. RNA, at roughly 0.5 to 1 ug, was reverse transcribed with random hexamers. MiXCR was run by TCRdb on the immunoSEQ multiplex PCR reads, yielding one entry per CDR3 protein. The sample has 100,000 or so distinct CDR3 sequences; over 90% are singletons. Material for sequencing was CD4+ T cells from PBMCs. The origin of the receptors is a human donor in good health.

The chain couples TRBV4-2 to TRBJ2-2, with D uncertain. V lost 1 base and J lost 6, with 12 bases in between. The V gene's germline CDR1 is LGHNA and CDR2 YNFKEQ. The CDR3 consists of 15 residues. The CDR3 DNA is TGTGCCAGCAGCCAAGGGCTAGATCAGGCCGGGGAGCTGTTTTTT. The encoded protein is CASSQGLDQAGELFF.

The CDR3 DNA reads as TGTGCCAGCAGCGCTCCGGGACAGGGGCCAATCTACGAGCAGTACTTC. It translates to CASSAPGQGPIYEQYF. The rearrangement links TRBV7-2 to TRBJ2-7; 10 bases are shared with TRBD1. V lost 5 bases, J lost 3 bases, and 10 bases stayed unmatched. The CDR3 contains 16 residues. In germline, CDR1 is SGHTA, CDR2 FQGNSA.

The chain combines TRBV5-1 with TRBJ2-7; 15 positions agree with TRBD2. Germline CDR1 reads SGHRS; CDR2 reads YFSETQ. The V and J ends lost 3 bases and 3 bases, in that order; junction bases with no gene match: 7. The CDR3 has 17 residues. CDR3 sequence reads: CASSSGLAGGGLYEQYF. As DNA, the CDR3 is TGCGCCAGCAGCTCGGGACTAGCGGGAGGAGGTCTCTACGAGCAGTACTTC.

This sequence joins TRBV9 and TRBJ2-7; D is uncertain. V was shortened by 0 bases and J by 3 bases, with 13 bases between the two germline ends. The length of the CDR3 is 15 residues. The V gene's germline CDR1 is SGDLS and CDR2 YYNGEE. The CDR3 loop reads CASSVVGAGLYEQYF. As DNA, the CDR3 is TGTGCCAGCAGCGTAGTAGGCGCAGGCCTCTACGAGCAGTACTTC.

This clonotype has only one observation. The chain has TRBV5-5 and TRBJ1-2; possibly TRBD1 for D (6 bases). This CDR3 has 16 residues. Germline CDR1 and CDR2: SGHKS and YYEKEE (reference sequence). Trimming removed 4 bases at V and 5 bases at J, with 21 bases between. DNA for the CDR3: TGTGCCAGCAGCCCCTCCGACTTCGGGGGCCCTTATGGCTACACCTTC. Translation: CASSPSDFGGPYGYTF.

The chain is built from TRBV12-3 or TRBV12-4 and TRBJ1-3; D may be TRBD1 (6 bases). The V gene lost 2 bases and the J gene lost 1 base, with 9 bases spanning the gap. The CDR3 runs to 15 residues. Written as DNA, the CDR3 is TGTGCCAGCAGTTTACAGGGGCTATCTGGAAACACCATATATTTT. Encoded protein: CASSLQGLSGNTIYF.

The CDR3, as DNA: TGCAGTGCTAGGGACCCCCAGCTAGCGGGAGTTCGCACCGGGGAGCTGTTTTTT. It is translated as CSARDPQLAGVRTGELFF. V and J are TRBV20-1 and TRBJ2-2; 10 bases fit TRBD2. The CDR3 has 18 residues. The germline CDR1 and CDR2 sequences are DFQATT and SNEGSKA (reference sequence). V trimming: 3 bases; J trimming: 4 bases; junction bases outside the gene matches: 14.

V and J are TRBV7-9 and TRBJ1-1, with D possibly TRBD1 on 5 matching bases. Germline assignment: CDR1 SEHNR and CDR2 FQNEAQ (reference sequence). This CDR3 has 16 amino acids. V was clipped by 5 bases and J by 1 base, with 17 bases between them. CDR3: CASSTGEGRENTEAFF. CDR3 DNA: TGTGCCAGCAGCACAGGAGAGGGGCGGGAGAACACTGAAGCTTTCTTT.

This chain uses TRBV5-5 with TRBJ1-1; D uncertain. This CDR3 is 13 amino acids long. Looked up from germline, CDR1 is SGHKS and CDR2 is YYEKEE (reference sequence). V was cut by 0 bases and J by 4 bases, with 7 bases left in between. The CDR3 bases are TGTGCCAGCAGCTTGGGAGGGAGCACTGAAGCTTTCTTT. This sequence encodes CASSLGGSTEAFF.

In nucleotides, the CDR3 is TGCAGTGCTAGACTCGGACAGGGGGATCAGCCCCAGCATTTT. This gives the protein CSARLGQGDQPQHF. The gene calls are TRBV20-1 and TRBJ1-5, with TRBD1 identical over 10 bases. In germline, CDR1 is DFQATT, CDR2 SNEGSKA (reference sequence). The CDR3 consists of 14 residues. The V and J ends lost 2 bases and 5 bases, in that order; junction bases with no gene match: 3.

V gene TRBV29-1 combines with J gene TRBJ1-5; 7 bases align to TRBD1. Trimming removed 4 bases from V and 6 bases from J; junction bases left unmatched: 6. CDR1 and CDR2 from the germline V gene are SQVTM and ANQGSEA. CDR3 length: 13 residues. This CDR3 reads CSVASGGSQPQHF. In nucleotides, the CDR3 is TGCAGCGTTGCGTCAGGGGGAAGTCAGCCCCAGCATTTT.

The gene calls are TRBV5-5 and TRBJ2-5; the D is unclear. This CDR3 has 14 residues. V dropped 4 bases and J dropped 1 base, with 11 bases sitting between them. CDR1 and CDR2 (germline): SGHKS, YYEKEE (reference sequence). The CDR3 DNA reads as TGTGCCAGCAGCCCCTGGACCGTCCAAGAGACCCAGTACTTC. Translation: CASSPWTVQETQYF.

The chain recombines TRBV29-1 with TRBJ1-6; TRBD1 matches at 9 bases. The V and J ends lost 6 bases and 7 bases, in that order; junction bases with no gene match: 4. The CDR3 length is 13 residues. The germline CDR1 and CDR2 sequences are SQVTM and ANQGSEA. The CDR3 is CSVPGQGNSPLHF. The DNA of the CDR3 is TGCAGCGTGCCCGGACAGGGGAATTCACCCCTCCACTTT.

The CDR3 protein is CASSPGDYNEQFF. The CDR3 bases are TGCGCCAGCAGCCCGGGGGATTACAATGAGCAGTTCTTC. The V gene is TRBV5-1, the J gene TRBJ2-1; tentatively, D is TRBD2 (6 bases). Trimming removed 4 bases at V and 4 bases at J, with 9 bases between. This CDR3 spans 13 amino acids. Per germline, CDR1 SGHRS and CDR2 YFSETQ.

The chain's CDR3 is CASSLPRTGRPTNEKLFF. The DNA for the CDR3 is TGTGCCAGCAGCTTACCCCGGACAGGAAGACCAACTAATGAAAAACTGTTTTTT. The chain uses TRBV7-9 and TRBJ1-4; 7 bases line up with TRBD1. Germline CDR1 reads SEHNR; CDR2 reads FQNEAQ (reference sequence). The CDR3 spans 18 residues. V lost 2 bases to trimming and J lost 0 bases; unmatched junction nucleotides: 9.

The chain is built from TRBV7-3 and TRBJ2-5; 9 positions match TRBD2. The J segment lost 1 base and the V segment lost 2 bases, leaving 5 bases of the junction unmatched. CDR1 and CDR2 from the germline V gene are SGHTA and FQGTGA. This CDR3 is built from 16 residues. CDR3 in DNA: TGTGCCAGCAGCTTATTGGGTAGCGGGAGCCAAGAGACCCAGTACTTC. Its protein is CASSLLGSGSQETQYF.

This clonotype was counted once. The gene calls are TRBV20-1 and TRBJ2-3; 8 positions match TRBD2. Germline V gene sequence: CDR1 DFQATT, CDR2 SNEGSKA (reference sequence). The CDR3 length is 14 residues. The junction had 10 bases not matched to a gene; V was cut back by 5 bases and J by 6 bases. Here the CDR3 DNA reads TGCAGTGCTGGACCGGGACTAGAACTGGATACGCAGTATTTT. Its translation: CSAGPGLELDTQYF.

The V gene is TRBV5-4, the J gene TRBJ2-2; 10 nucleotides line up with TRBD1. J gave up 1 base and V 3 bases, and 3 bases lay outside the gene matches. Germline CDR1 reads SGHNT; CDR2 reads YYREEE (reference sequence). The CDR3 contains 16 residues. The CDR3 DNA is TGTGCCAGCAGCTCCAGGGACAGGGGGAACACCGGGGAGCTGTTTTTT. This sequence encodes CASSSRDRGNTGELFF.

J is TRBJ2-1 and V is TRBV6-2 or TRBV6-3, with TRBD1 as a possible D gene (5 bases). The germline V and J ends were trimmed by 6 bases and 0 bases, with 15 bases remaining between them. The CDR3 length is 16 residues. CDR1 is MNHEY and CDR2 is SVGEGT in the germline V gene. CDR3 nucleotides: TGTGCCAGCAGCGACTGGGGCGTAAGCTCCTACAATGAGCAGTTCTTC. Protein sequence: CASSDWGVSSYNEQFF.

The chain couples TRBV23-1 to TRBJ2-1; D is possibly TRBD1 (5 bases). TRBV23-1 is designated an ORF whose function remains uncertain. V was trimmed by 4 bases and J by 5 bases, leaving 15 bases between them. The CDR3 runs 15 residues. The CDR3: CASSPHGLGDNEQFF. The CDR3 bases are TGCGCCAGCAGTCCCCACGGGCTAGGGGACAATGAGCAGTTCTTC.